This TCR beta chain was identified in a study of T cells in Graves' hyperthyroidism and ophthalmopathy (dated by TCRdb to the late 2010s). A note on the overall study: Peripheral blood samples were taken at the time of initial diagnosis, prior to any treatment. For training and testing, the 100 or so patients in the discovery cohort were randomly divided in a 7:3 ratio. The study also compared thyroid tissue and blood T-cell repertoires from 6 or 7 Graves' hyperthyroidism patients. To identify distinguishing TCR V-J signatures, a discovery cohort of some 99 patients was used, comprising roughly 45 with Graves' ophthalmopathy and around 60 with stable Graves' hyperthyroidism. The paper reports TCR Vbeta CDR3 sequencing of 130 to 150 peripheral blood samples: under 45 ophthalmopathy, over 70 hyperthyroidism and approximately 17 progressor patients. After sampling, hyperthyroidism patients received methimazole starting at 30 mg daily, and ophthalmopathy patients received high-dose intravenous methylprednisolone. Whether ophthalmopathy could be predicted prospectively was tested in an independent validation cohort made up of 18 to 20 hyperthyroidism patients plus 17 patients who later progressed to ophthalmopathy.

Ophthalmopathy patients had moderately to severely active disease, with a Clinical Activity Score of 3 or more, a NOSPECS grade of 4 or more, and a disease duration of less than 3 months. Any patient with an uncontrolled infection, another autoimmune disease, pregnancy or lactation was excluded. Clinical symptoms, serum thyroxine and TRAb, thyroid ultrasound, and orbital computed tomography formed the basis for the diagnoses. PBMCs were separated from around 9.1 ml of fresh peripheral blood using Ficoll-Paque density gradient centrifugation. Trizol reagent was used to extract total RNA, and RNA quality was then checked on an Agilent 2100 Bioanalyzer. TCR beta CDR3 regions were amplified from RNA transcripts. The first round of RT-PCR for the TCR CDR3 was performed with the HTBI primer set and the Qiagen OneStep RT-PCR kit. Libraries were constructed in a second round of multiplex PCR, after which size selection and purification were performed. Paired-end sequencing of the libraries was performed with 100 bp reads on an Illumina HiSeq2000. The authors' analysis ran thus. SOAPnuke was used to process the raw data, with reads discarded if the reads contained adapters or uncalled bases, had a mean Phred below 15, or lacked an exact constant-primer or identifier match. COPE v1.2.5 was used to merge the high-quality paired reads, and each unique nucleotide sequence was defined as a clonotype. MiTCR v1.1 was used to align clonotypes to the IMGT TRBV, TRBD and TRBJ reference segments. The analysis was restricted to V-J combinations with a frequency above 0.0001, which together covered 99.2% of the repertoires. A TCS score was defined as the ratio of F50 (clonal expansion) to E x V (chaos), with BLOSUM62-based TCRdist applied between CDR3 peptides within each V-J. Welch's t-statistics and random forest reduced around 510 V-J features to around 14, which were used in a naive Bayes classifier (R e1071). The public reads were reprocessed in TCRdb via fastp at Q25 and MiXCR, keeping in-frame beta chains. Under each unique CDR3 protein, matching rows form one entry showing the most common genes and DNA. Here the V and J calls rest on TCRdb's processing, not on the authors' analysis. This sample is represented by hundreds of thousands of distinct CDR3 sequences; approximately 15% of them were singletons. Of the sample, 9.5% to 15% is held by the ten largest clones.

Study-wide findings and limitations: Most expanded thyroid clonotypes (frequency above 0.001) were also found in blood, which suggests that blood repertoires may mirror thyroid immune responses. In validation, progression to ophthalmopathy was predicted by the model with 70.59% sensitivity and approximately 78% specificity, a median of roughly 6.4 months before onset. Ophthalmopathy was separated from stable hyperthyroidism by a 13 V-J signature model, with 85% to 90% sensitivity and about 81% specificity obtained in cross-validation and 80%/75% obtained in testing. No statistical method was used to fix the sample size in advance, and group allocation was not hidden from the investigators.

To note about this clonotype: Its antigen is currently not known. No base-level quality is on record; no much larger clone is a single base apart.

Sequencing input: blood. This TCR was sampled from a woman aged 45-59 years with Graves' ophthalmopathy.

The DNA sequence reads TGTGCCAGCAGCGCGTCGAGGGGGCTAGAGAACACCGGGGAGCTGTTTTTT. Its product reads: CASSASRGLENTGELFF. This receptor chain uses TRBV7-9 and TRBJ2-2, and 7 bases in between align with TRBD1. Its CDR3 holds 17 amino acids, cysteine through phenylalanine. Of the read, only the CDR3 DNA is kept; its 51 bases are in frame from base 1. CDR1 and CDR2 are read off the germline V gene (reference sequence) as SEHNR and FQNEAQ. V has 5 bases trimmed and J has 1 base trimmed; junction bases matching no gene number 10. Full variable domain (CDR3 extended with the reference TRBV7-9 and TRBJ2-2 proteins): DTGVSQNPRHKITKRGQNVTFRCDPISEHNRLYWYRQTLGQGPEFLTYFQNEAQLEKSRLLSDRFSAERPKGSFSTLEIQRTEQGDSAMYLCASSASRGLENTGELFFGEGSRLTVL.